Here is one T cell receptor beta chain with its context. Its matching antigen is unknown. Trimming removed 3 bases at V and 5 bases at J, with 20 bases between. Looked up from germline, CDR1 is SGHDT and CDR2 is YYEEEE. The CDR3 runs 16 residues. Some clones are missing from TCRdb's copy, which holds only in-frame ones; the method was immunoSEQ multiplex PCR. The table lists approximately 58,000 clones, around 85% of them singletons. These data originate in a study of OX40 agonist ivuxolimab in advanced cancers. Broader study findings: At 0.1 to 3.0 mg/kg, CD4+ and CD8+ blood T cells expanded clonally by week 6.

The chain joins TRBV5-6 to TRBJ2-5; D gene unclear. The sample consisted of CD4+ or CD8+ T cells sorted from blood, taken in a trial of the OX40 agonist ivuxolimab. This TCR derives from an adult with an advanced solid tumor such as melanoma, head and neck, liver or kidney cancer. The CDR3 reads CASSWGRGRRGETQYF. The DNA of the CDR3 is TGTGCCAGCAGCTGGGGAAGAGGTCGACGTGGGGAGACCCAGTACTTC.